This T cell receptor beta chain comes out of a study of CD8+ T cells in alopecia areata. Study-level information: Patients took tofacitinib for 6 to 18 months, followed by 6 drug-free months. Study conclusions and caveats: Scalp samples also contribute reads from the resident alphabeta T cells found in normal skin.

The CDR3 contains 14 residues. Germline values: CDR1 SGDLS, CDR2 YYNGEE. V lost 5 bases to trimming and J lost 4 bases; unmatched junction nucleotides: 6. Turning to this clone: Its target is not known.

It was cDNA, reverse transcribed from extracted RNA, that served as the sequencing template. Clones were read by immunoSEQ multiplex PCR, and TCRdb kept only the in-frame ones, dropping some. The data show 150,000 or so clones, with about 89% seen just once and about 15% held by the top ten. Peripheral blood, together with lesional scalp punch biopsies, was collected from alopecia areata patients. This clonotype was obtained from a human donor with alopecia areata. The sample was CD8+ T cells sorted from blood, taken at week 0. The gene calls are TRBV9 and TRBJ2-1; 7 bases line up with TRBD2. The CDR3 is CASSSGGSYNEQFF. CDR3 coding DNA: TGTGCCAGCAGTTCGGGGGGTAGTTACAATGAGCAGTTCTTC.